Listed here is a single T cell receptor (beta chain). A multiplex PCR was run with 60 Vbeta primers and 13 Jbeta primers. TCRdb's table, derived via immunoSEQ multiplex PCR, lists solely in-frame clones and lacks some. The sample holds under 200,000 clones, 80% to 90% seen once. The data stem from a study of cytomegalovirus exposure and HLA in healthy donors. The germline CDR1 and CDR2 sequences are SGHNT and YENEEA. This CDR3 has 18 residues. The V end was cut by 1 base, the J end by 0 bases, with 16 bases between. The sample taken for sequencing was PBMCs. This sequence joins TRBV11-3 and TRBJ2-1, with D tentatively TRBD2 (7 bases). This clonotype originated in a man aged 50 to 59 in good health and CMV-seropositive. This CDR3 is CASSLVGALAASYNEQFF. The CDR3 region has the DNA TGTGCCAGCAGCTTAGTGGGGGCCCTAGCGGCCTCCTACAATGAGCAGTTCTTC.